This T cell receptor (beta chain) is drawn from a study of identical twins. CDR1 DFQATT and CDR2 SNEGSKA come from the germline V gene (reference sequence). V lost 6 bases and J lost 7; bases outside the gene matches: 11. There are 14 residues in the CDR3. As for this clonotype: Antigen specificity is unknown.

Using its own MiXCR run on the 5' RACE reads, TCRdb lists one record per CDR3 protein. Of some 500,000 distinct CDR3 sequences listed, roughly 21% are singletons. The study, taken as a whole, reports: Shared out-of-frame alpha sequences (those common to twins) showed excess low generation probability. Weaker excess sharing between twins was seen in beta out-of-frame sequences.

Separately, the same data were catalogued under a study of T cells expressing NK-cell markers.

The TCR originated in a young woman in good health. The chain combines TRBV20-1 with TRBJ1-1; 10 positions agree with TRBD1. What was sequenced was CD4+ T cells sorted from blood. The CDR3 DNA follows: TGCAGTGCGATATCGACAGGGGGCTTTGGTGAAGCTTTCTTT. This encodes CSAISTGGFGEAFF.